These T cell receptor beta chains were read from a single sample in a study of identical twins. Using its own MiXCR run on the 5' RACE reads, TCRdb lists one record per CDR3 protein. The sample lists about 1.7 million distinct CDR3 sequences; more than 30% were seen once. The sequencing input was cord blood. The receptors were sampled from a newborn girl in good health. The CDR3 runs from the conserved cysteine through the conserved F or W. The D gene is left open where the match is weak. Rows give clone size only sometimes, using once, few, many, or a class for an expanded clone.

d_call	clone_size	v_call	j_call	cdr3_nt	cdr3_aa
TRBD2	-	TRBV15	TRBJ2-1	TGTGCCACCGGACTAGCGGAATTCTACAATGAGCAGTTCTTC	CATGLAEFYNEQFF
TRBD1	-	TRBV3-1	TRBJ1-5	TGTGCCAGCAGCCGATCGACAGGGCAGAATCAGCCCCAGCATTTT	CASSRSTGQNQPQHF
-	many	TRBV29-1	TRBJ2-7	TGCAGCGTTGTTGGGCCGCCTTACGAGCAGTACTTC	CSVVGPPYEQYF
-	-	TRBV3-1	TRBJ2-6	TGTGCCAGCAGCCTTACTAGTCCAGCTGGGGCCAACGTCCTGACTTTC	CASSLTSPAGANVLTF
TRBD2	few	TRBV20-1	TRBJ2-3	TGCAGTGCTACGGGACTAGCGGGAGGCTACACAGATACGCAGTATTTT	CSATGLAGGYTDTQYF
-	-	TRBV7-2	TRBJ2-2	TGTGCCAGCAGCTTAGCGCTGGGTAGCGGAAACACCGGGGAGCTGTTTTTT	CASSLALGSGNTGELFF
-	-	TRBV4-2	TRBJ1-5	TGTGCCAGCAGCCGACTGTATAGCAATCAGCACCAGCATTTT	CASSRLYSNQHQHF
TRBD1	few	TRBV5-6	TRBJ1-5	TGTGCCAGCAGCTTCAAGGGACAGGGGGCAAATAGCAATCAGCCCCAGCATTTT	CASSFKGQGANSNQPQHF
TRBD1	-	TRBV7-2	TRBJ2-4	TGTGCCAGCAGCTTATACAGGGGCAAAAACATTCAGTACTTC	CASSLYRGKNIQYF
-	-	TRBV20-1	TRBJ2-3	TGCAGTGCTAGAGGGTGGGGGGCAAGTGGGACAGATACGCAGTATTTT	CSARGWGASGTDTQYF
-	-	TRBV10-3	TRBJ1-2	TGTGCCATCAGTGACCCCCAGGGAGGCTATGGCTACACCTTC	CAISDPQGGYGYTF
TRBD2	-	TRBV28	TRBJ2-5	TGTGCCAGCAGTCTACCCGGAATAGCGGGGCCCCAAGAGACCCAGTACTTC	CASSLPGIAGPQETQYF
-	-	TRBV18	TRBJ2-3	TGTGCCAGCTCACCAAGGGGGTTGGCAGATACGCAGTATTTT	CASSPRGLADTQYF
-	-	TRBV10-3	TRBJ2-7	TGTGCCACCACCGGGACCTACGAGCAGTACTTC	CATTGTYEQYF
-	-	TRBV12-3/TRBV12-4	TRBJ2-1	TGTGCCAGCAGTTTGGCCGGACAGAGCCCCTACAATGAGCAGTTCTTC	CASSLAGQSPYNEQFF
-	few	TRBV21-1	TRBJ2-7	TGTGCCAGCAGCAAAGTAGTGTGGAGGGGGATACGCTACGAGCAGTACTTC	CASSKVVWRGIRYEQYF
-	-	TRBV12-3/TRBV12-4	TRBJ2-7	TGTGCCAGCAGTTCCCATAATAGGGGAGGCCCCTCCTACGAGCAGTACTTC	CASSSHNRGGPSYEQYF
-	-	TRBV27	TRBJ2-1	TGTGCCACCGGGGCGGTCGATGAGCAGTTCTTC	CATGAVDEQFF
TRBD1	many	TRBV6-5	TRBJ2-1	TGTGCCAGCAGTTCCGGGACAGGCTGGAATGAGCAGTTCTTC	CASSSGTGWNEQFF
-	-	TRBV20-1	TRBJ2-3	TGCAGTGCTAGTTGGTGGGGGCACGCAGATACGCAGTATTTT	CSASWWGHADTQYF
-	-	TRBV20-1	TRBJ1-5	TGCAGTGCTAGGACTCCGGGACAACCCAGCAATCAGCCCCAGCATTTT	CSARTPGQPSNQPQHF
-	many	TRBV5-1	TRBJ1-2	TGCGCCAGCAGCTTGTTGGAGGGAGGGGCCTATGGCTACACCTTC	CASSLLEGGAYGYTF
TRBD1	few	TRBV20-1	TRBJ2-4	TGCAGTGCTAGAGAGGGGACAGGGGCCAAAAACATTCAGTACTTC	CSAREGTGAKNIQYF
-	-	TRBV6-5	TRBJ1-1	TGTGCCAGCAGAACCTATAAACAGGGTAGGGGCACTGAAGCTTTCTTT	CASRTYKQGRGTEAFF
-	-	TRBV29-1	TRBJ2-1	TGCAGCGTTGCGGGTGGGGGTCTTTCCAGCTCCTACAATGAGCAGTTCTTC	CSVAGGGLSSSYNEQFF
-	few	TRBV6-5	TRBJ2-7	TGTGCCAGCAGCTATAGGCCAGGACAGTCTACCCCCAGCTCCTACAATGAGCAGTACTTC	CASSYRPGQSTPSSYNEQYF
-	-	TRBV5-1	TRBJ2-2	TGCGCCAGCAGCTCCGGACGGCCGAACACCGGGGAGCTGTTTTTT	CASSSGRPNTGELFF
TRBD1	-	TRBV20-1	TRBJ1-6	TGCAGTGCTAGAAAAGGGACAGCGAGTTTCAGCTCCTATAATTCACCCCTCCACTTT	CSARKGTASFSSYNSPLHF
-	-	TRBV5-1	TRBJ1-2	TGCGCCAGCAGCTTGGCCTGGGGGGCGGACTATGGCTACACCTTC	CASSLAWGADYGYTF
-	few	TRBV5-1	TRBJ2-5	TGCGCCAGCAGCTCCGCCCAAGTGGAGACCCAGTACTTC	CASSSAQVETQYF
-	-	TRBV6-6	TRBJ2-7	TGTGCCAGCAGTTTTCCGGAGACCTACGAGCAGTACTTC	CASSFPETYEQYF
-	few	TRBV4-1	TRBJ2-3	TGTGCCAGCAGCCAAGGGGCGGGGAGCACAGATACGCAGTATTTT	CASSQGAGSTDTQYF
-	-	TRBV20-1	TRBJ2-3	TGCAGTGCTAGAGATCTCCATGGTGCAGGTACGCAGTATTTT	CSARDLHGAGTQYF